The text below deals with one TCR beta chain. The data were taken from a study of blood T cell repertoires in COVID-19. Assay: immunoSEQ multiplex PCR; the TCRdb copy retains only in-frame clones and omits some. The table records around 65,000 clones, approximately 90% of them present only once. This CDR3 is built from 15 residues. V was pared by 1 base and J by 4 bases, with 3 bases of the junction left unmatched. Germline assignment: CDR1 MGHRA and CDR2 YSYEKL. This clonotype originated in a human donor in a cohort sampled during active COVID-19. The genes are TRBV4-1 and TRBJ2-1; 8 bases align to TRBD2. The sequenced material came from peripheral blood. CDR3 sequence: CASSQGTSTYNEQFF. CDR3 in DNA: TGCGCCAGCAGCCAAGGGACTAGCACATACAATGAGCAGTTCTTC.